This T cell receptor (beta chain) was found in a study of CD8 T cells in ankylosing spondylitis. Broader study findings: A CD8+ phenotype characterized the disease-linked clones, which were relatively rare in peripheral blood. Earlier work had already found some motif variants in reactive arthritis synovial fluid and blood. Roughly eight highly homologous variants made up a TCR beta motif, and this motif appeared characteristic of ankylosing spondylitis blood. Significant enrichment of disease-linked clones was reportedly seen in matched ankylosing spondylitis synovial fluid.

In regard to this clonotype: The antigen is not known.

As the method for making TCR beta libraries, quantitative 5'-RACE with molecular barcodes was used. From the 5' RACE reads, TCRdb called clonotypes with MiXCR, one entry per CDR3 protein. The table lists about 540,000 distinct CDR3 sequences, about 13% of them singletons. Losses at the gene ends were 5 bases for V and 5 bases for J; bases not matched to a gene: 9. Looked up from germline, CDR1 is SGHRS and CDR2 is YFSETQ. CDR3 size: 15 residues. Source material: blood, either unsorted or a sorted T cell fraction (not recorded which). The receptor's source is a male donor with ankylosing spondylitis. The V gene is TRBV5-1, the J gene TRBJ1-5; 8 nucleotides align to TRBD1. CDR3: CASSPGQGADQPQHF. CDR3 nucleotide sequence: TGCGCCAGCAGTCCCGGACAGGGCGCGGATCAGCCCCAGCATTTT.